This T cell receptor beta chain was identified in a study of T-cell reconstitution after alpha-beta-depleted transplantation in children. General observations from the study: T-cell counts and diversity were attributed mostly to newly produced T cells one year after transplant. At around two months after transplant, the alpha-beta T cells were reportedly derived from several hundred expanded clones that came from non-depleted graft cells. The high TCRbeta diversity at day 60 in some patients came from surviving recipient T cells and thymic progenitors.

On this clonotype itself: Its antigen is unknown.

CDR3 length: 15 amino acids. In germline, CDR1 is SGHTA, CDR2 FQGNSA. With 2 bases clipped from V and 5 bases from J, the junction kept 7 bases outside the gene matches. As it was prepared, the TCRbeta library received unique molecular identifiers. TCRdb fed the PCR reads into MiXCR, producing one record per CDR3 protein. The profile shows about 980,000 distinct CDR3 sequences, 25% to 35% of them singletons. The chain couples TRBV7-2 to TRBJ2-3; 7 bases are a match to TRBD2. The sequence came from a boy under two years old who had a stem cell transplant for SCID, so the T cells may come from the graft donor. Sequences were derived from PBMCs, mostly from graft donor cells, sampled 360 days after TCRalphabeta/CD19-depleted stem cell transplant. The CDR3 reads CASSLTGGRIDTQYF. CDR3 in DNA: TGTGCCAGCAGCTTAACGGGGGGTCGGATAGATACGCAGTATTTT. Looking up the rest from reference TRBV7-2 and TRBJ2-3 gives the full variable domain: GAGVSQSPSNKVTEKGKDVELRCDPISGHTALYWYRQSLGQGLEFLIYFQGNSAPDKSGLPSDRFSAERTGGSVSTLTIQRTQQEDSAVYLCASSLTGGRIDTQYFGPGTRLTVL.